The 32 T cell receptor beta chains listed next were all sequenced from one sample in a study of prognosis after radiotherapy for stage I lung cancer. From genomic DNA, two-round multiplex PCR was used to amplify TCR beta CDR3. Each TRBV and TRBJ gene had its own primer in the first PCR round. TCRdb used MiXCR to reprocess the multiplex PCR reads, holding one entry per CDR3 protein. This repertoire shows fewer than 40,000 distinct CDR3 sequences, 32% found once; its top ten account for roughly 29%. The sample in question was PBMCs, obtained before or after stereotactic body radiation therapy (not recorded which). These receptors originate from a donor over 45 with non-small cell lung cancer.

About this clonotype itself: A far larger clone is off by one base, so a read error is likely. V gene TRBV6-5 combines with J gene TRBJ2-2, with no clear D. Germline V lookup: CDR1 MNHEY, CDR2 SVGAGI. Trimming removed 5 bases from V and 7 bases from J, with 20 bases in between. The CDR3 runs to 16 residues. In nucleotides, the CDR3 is TGTGCCAGCAGTCCCACCCAGGTGGCGATCGGCGGGGAGCTGTTTTTT. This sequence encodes CASSPTQVAIGGELFF.

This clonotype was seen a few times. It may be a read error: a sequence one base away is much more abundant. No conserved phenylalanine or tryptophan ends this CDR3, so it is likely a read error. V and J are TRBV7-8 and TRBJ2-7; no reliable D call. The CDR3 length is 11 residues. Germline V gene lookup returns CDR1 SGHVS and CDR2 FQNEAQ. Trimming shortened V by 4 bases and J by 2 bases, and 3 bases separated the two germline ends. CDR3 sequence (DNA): TGTGCCAGCAGCTCCACCTACGAGCAGTACTCC. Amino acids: CASSSTYEQYS.

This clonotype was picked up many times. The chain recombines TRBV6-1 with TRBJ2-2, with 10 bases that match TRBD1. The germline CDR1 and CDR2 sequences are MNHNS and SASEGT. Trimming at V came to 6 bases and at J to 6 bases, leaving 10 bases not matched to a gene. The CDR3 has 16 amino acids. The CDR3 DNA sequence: TGTGCCAGCAGCCCGGGACAGGGGTTTATGGCCGGGGAGCTGTTTTTT. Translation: CASSPGQGFMAGELFF.

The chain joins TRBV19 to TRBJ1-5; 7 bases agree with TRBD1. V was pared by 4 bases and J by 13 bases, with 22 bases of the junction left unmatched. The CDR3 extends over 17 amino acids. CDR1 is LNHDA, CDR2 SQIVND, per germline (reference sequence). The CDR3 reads CASSTVRGRTSNQQQHF. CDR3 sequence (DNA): TGTGCCAGTAGTACAGTCAGGGGGAGGACTTCTAATCAGCAACAGCATTTT.

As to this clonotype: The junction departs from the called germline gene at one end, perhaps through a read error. The CDR3 region is CASSSDRPGANVLTF. DNA of the CDR3: TGTGCCAGCAGCTCGGACAGGCCTGGGGCCAACGTCTTGACTTTC. V gene TRBV7-3 combines with J gene TRBJ2-6; 7 bases match TRBD1. The length of the CDR3 is 15 residues. Germline V gives CDR1 SGHTA, CDR2 FQGTGA. Supplemented by reference TRBV7-3 and TRBJ2-6, the full variable domain reads GAGVSQTPSNKVTEKGKYVELRCDPISGHTALYWYRQSLGQGPEFLIYFQGTGAADDSGLPNDRFFAVRPEGSVSTLKIQRTERGDSAVYLCASSSDRPGANVLTFGAGSRLTVL.

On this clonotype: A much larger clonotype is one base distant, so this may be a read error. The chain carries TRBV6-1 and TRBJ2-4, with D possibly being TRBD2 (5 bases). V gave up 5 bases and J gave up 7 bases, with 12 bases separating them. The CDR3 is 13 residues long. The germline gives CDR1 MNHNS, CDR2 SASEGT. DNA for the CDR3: TGTGCCAGCAGTCCCTATAGAGGGAACATTCAGTACTTC. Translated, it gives CASSPYRGNIQYF.

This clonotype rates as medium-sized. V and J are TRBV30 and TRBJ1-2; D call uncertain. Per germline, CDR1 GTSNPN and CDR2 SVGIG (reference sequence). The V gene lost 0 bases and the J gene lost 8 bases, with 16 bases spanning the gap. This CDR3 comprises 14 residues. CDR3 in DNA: TGTGCCTGGAGTGTCCCCAGACGGAACAAAGGCTACACCTTC. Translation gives CAWSVPRRNKGYTF.

CDR3 amino acids: CASTLGDLSTGELFF. CDR3 in DNA: TGTGCCAGCACCCTGGGGGACCTTTCAACCGGGGAGCTGTTTTTT. The chain joins TRBV5-6 to TRBJ2-2; D tentatively reads TRBD1 or TRBD2 (5 bases each). This CDR3 is 15 amino acids long. Germline CDR1 and CDR2: SGHDT and YYEEEE. V lost 6 bases and J lost 5, with 17 bases in between. Full variable domain (missing parts from reference TRBV5-6 and TRBJ2-2): DAGVTQSPTHLIKTRGQQVTLRCSPKSGHDTVSWYQQALGQGPQFIFQYYEEEERQRGNFPDRFSGHQFPNYSSELNVNALLLGDSALYLCASTLGDLSTGELFFGEGSRLTVL.

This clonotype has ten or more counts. The CDR3 nucleotides are TGCGCCAGCAGCTTCAGCCGCCGGAAAGAGGAACAGCCCCAGCATTTT. It codes for CASSFSRRKEEQPQHF. The chain uses TRBV4-1 and TRBJ1-5, with D unresolved. The germline V gene encodes CDR1 MGHRA and CDR2 YSYEKL. The CDR3 is made up of 16 amino acids. The germline V and J ends were trimmed by 5 bases and 7 bases, with 21 bases remaining between them.

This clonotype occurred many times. The chain's CDR3 is CASSYYRTGTSGLPPDTQYF. CDR3 bases: TGCGCCAGCAGCTACTATAGAACCGGGACTAGCGGGTTGCCCCCAGATACGCAGTATTTT. The chain has TRBV5-1 and TRBJ2-3, with 12 bases identical to TRBD2. CDR1 is SGHRS, CDR2 YFSETQ, per germline. The junction had 18 bases not matched to a gene; V was cut back by 3 bases and J by 4 bases. The CDR3 is made up of 20 amino acids.

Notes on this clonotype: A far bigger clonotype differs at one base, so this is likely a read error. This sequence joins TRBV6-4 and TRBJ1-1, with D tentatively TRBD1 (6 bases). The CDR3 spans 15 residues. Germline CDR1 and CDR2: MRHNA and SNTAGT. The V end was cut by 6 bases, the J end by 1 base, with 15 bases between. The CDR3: CASSPQTGQNTEAFF. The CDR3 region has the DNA TGTGCCAGCAGCCCGCAAACGGGACAGAACACTGAAGCTTTCTTT.

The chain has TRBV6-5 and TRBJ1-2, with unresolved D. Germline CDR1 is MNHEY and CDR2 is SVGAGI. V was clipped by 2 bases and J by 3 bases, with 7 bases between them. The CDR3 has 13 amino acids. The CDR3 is CASSYGVDYGYTF. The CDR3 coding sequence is TGTGCCAGCAGTTACGGGGTCGACTATGGCTACACCTTC.

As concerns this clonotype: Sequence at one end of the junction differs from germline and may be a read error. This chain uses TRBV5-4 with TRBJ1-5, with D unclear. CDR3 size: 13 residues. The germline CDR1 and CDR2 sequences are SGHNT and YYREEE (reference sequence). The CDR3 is CASSLDSKQPQHF. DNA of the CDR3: TGTGCCAGCAGCTTGGATAGCAAACAGCCCCAGCATTTT.

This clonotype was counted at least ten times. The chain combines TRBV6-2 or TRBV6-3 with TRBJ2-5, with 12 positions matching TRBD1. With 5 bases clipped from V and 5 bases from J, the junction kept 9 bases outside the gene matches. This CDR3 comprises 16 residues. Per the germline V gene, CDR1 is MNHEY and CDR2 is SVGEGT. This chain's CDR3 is CASSPMGTGGGETQYF. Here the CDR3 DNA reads TGTGCCAGCAGTCCGATGGGGACAGGGGGCGGTGAGACCCAGTACTTC.

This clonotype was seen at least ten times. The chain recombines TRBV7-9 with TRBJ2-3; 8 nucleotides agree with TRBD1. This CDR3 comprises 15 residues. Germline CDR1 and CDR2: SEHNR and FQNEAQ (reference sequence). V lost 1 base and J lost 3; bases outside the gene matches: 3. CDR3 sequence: CASSLGTGWTDTQYF. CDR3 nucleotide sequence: TGTGCCAGCAGCTTAGGGACAGGGTGGACAGATACGCAGTATTTT.

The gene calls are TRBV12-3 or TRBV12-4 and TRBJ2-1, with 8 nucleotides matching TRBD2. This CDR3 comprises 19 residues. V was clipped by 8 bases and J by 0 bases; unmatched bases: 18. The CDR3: CASQEGGGGGPISYNEQFF. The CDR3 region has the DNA TGTGCCAGCCAAGAAGGTGGCGGCGGGGGGCCGATCTCCTACAATGAGCAGTTCTTC.

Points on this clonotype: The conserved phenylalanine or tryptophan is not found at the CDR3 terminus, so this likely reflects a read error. The CDR3 is CAWSGYSCNEQFS. In DNA form, the CDR3 reads TGTGCCTGGAGTGGATACTCCTGCAATGAGCAGTTCTCC. The chain combines TRBV30 with TRBJ2-1; D is ambiguous. CDR3 size: 13 residues. Germline lookup yields CDR1 GTSNPN and CDR2 SVGIG (reference sequence).

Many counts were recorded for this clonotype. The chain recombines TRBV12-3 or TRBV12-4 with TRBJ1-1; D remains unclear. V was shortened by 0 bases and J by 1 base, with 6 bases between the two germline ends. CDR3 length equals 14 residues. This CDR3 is CASSLALGNTEAFF. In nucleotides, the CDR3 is TGTGCCAGCAGTTTAGCGCTGGGGAACACTGAAGCTTTCTTT.

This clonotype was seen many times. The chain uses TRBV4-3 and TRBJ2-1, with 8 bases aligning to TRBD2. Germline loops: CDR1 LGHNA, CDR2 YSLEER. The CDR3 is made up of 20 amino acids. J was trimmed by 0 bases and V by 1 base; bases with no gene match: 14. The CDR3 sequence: CASSQAYWRGASSSYNEQFF. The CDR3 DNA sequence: TGCGCCAGCAGCCAAGCCTATTGGCGGGGGGCCTCGAGCTCCTACAATGAGCAGTTCTTC.

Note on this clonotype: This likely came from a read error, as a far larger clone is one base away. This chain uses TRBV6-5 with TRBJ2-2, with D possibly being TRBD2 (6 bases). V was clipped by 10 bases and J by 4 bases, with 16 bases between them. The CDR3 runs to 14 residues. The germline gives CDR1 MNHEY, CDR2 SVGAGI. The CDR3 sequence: CATRRGRVTGELFF. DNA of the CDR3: TGTGCCACTAGGCGGGGAAGGGTCACCGGGGAGCTGTTTTTT.

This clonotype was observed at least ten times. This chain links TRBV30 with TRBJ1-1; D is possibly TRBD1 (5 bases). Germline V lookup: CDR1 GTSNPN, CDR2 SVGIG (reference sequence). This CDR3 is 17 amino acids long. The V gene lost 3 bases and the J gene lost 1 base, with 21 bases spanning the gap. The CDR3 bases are TGTGCCTGGAGGGGGGGACGGCCTAGCGAAAGGAACACTGAAGCTTTCTTT. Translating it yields CAWRGGRPSERNTEAFF.

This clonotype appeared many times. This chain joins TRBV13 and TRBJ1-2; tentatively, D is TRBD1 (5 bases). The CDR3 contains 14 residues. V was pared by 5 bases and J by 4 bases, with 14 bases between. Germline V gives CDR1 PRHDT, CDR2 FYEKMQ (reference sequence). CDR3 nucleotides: TGTGCCAGCAGCCCCGAGGGGAGGGGCTATGGCTACACCTTC. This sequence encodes CASSPEGRGYGYTF.

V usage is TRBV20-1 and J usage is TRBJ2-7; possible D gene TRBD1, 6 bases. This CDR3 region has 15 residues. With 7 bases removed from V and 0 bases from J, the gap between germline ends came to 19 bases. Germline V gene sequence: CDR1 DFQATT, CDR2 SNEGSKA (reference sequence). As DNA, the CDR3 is TGCAGTGAACCGCTCGGACAGTCAAACTCCTACGAGCAGTACTTC. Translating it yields CSEPLGQSNSYEQYF.

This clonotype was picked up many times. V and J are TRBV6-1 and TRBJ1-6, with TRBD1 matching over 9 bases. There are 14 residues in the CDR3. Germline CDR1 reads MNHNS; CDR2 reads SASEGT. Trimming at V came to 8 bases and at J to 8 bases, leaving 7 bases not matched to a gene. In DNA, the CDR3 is TGTGCCAGCCGATCGGGACAGGGTTATTCACCCCTCCACTTT. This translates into CASRSGQGYSPLHF.

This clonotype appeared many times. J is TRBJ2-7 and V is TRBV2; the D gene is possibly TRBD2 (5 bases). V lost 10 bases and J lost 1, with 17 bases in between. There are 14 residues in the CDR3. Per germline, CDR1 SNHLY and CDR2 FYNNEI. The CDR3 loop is CATGRGGSSYEQYF. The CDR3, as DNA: TGTGCCACCGGGCGTGGCGGGTCGTCCTACGAGCAGTACTTC.

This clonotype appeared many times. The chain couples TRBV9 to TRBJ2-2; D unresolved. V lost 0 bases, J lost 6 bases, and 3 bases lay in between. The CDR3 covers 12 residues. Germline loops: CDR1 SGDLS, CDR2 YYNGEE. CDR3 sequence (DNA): TGTGCCAGCAGCGTAGAGCCCGGGGAGCTGTTTTTT. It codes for CASSVEPGELFF.

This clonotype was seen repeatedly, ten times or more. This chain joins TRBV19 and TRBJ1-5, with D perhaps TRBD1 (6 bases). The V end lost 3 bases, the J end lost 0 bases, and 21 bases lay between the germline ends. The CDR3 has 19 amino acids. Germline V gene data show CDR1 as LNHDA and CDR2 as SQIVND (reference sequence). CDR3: CASSMARGTMIYSNQPQHF. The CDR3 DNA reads TGTGCCAGTAGTATGGCTCGCGGGACAATGATATATAGCAATCAGCCCCAGCATTTT.

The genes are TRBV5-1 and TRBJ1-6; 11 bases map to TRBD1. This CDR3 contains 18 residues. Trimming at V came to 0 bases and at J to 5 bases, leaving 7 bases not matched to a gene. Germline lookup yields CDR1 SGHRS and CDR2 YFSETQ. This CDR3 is CASSLVGTGGRNNSPLHF. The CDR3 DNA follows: TGCGCCAGCAGCTTGGTGGGGACAGGGGGAAGGAATAATTCACCCCTCCACTTT.

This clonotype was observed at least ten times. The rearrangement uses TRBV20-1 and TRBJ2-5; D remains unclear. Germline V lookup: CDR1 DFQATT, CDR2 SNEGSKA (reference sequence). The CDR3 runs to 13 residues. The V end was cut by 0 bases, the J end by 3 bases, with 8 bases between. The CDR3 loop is CSARDYGKETQYF. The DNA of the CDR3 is TGCAGTGCTAGAGATTACGGAAAAGAGACCCAGTACTTC.

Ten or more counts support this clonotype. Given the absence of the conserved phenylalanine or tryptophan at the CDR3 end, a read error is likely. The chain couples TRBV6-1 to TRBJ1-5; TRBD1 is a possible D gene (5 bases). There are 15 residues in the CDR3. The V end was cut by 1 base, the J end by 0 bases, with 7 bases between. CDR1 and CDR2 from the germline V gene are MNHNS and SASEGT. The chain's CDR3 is CASSEGQPSNQPQHS. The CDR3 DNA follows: TGTGCCAGCAGTGAAGGACAGCCTAGCAATCAGCCCCAGCATTCT.

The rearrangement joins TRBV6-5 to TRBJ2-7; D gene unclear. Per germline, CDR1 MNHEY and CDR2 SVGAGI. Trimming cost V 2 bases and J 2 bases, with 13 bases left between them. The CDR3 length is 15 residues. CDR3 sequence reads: CASSYPPLGTYEQYF. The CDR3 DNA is TGTGCCAGCAGTTACCCCCCGTTGGGGACCTACGAGCAGTACTTC.

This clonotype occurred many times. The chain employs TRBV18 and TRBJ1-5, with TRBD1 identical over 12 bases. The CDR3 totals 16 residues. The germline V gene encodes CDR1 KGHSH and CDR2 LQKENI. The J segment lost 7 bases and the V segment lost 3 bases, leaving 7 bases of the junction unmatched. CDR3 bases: TGTGCCAGCTCACCTATGGGACAGGGGGCAGGACAGCCCCAGCATTTT. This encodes CASSPMGQGAGQPQHF.